The 5 T cell receptor beta chains presented below share a single source sample, sequenced in a study of cytomegalovirus exposure and HLA in healthy donors. Primers included in the PCR were 60 Vbeta and 13 Jbeta primers. The table came from immunoSEQ multiplex PCR; TCRdb's copy has only in-frame clones and leaves some out. The sample contains roughly 81,000 clones, around four fifths of which appear only once. Sequencing was done on a sample of PBMCs. These receptors were collected from a boy younger than 18 in good health and CMV-seronegative.

The chain uses TRBV9 and TRBJ1-5, with TRBD1 as a possible D gene (6 bases). The CDR3 is made up of 21 amino acids. V dropped 0 bases and J dropped 1 base, with 26 bases sitting between them. Germline CDR1 and CDR2: SGDLS and YYNGEE. The CDR3 DNA reads TGTGCCAGCAGCGTAGAAGCATTAAGACCGGTACAGGGAAGAAGCAATCAGCCCCAGCATTTT. This codes for CASSVEALRPVQGRSNQPQHF. Based on the CDR3 plus reference TRBV9 and TRBJ1-5, the full variable domain is DSGVTQTPKHLITATGQRVTLRCSPRSGDLSVYWYQQSLDQGLQFLIQYYNGEERAKGNILERFSAQQFPDLHSELNLSSLELGDSALYFCASSVEALRPVQGRSNQPQHFGDGTRLSIL.

CDR3 amino acids: CASTGAGDHNEQFF. DNA of the CDR3: TGTGCCAGCACGGGAGCGGGGGATCACAATGAGCAGTTCTTC. This chain connects TRBV11-2 to TRBJ2-1; 8 bases match TRBD2. Losses at the gene ends were 7 bases for V and 5 bases for J; bases not matched to a gene: 7. CDR1 SGHAT and CDR2 FQNNGV come from the germline V gene. The CDR3 has 14 residues. Full variable domain (rest looked up from reference TRBV11-2 and TRBJ2-1): EAGVAQSPRYKIIEKRQSVAFWCNPISGHATLYWYQQILGQGPKLLIQFQNNGVVDDSQLPKDRFSAERLKGVDSTLKIQPAKLEDSAVYLCASTGAGDHNEQFFGPGTRLTVL.

The V call is TRBV7-9, the J call TRBJ2-5, with D tentatively TRBD1 (6 bases). Germline V CDR1 and CDR2: SEHNR, FQNEAQ (reference sequence). The CDR3 sequence is 15 residues long. Trimming pared 5 bases from V and 5 bases from J, leaving 18 bases between. The CDR3 here is CASSTSDSWGETQYF. The CDR3, as DNA: TGTGCCAGCAGCACTTCGGACAGTTGGGGGGAGACCCAGTACTTC.

In its sample, this clone was seen once. This chain joins TRBV30 and TRBJ1-1; TRBD1 might be the D (5 bases). Germline-derived CDR1 and CDR2 are GTSNPN and SVGIG (reference sequence). Trimming took 0 bases from V and 0 from J, leaving 8 bases between them. This CDR3 is built from 14 residues. The CDR3 sequence is CAWSVATVNTEAFF. The CDR3 DNA is TGTGCCTGGAGTGTAGCGACAGTGAACACTGAAGCTTTCTTT.

V is TRBV4-2 and J is TRBJ2-5; D remains unclear. V lost 0 bases and J 2 bases, leaving 7 bases between the germline ends. CDR3 length: 14 amino acids. From germline, CDR1 is LGHNA and CDR2 YNFKEQ. The CDR3 DNA sequence: TGTGCCAGCAGCCAAGATAGCCGTCAAGAGACCCAGTACTTC. This gives the protein CASSQDSRQETQYF.